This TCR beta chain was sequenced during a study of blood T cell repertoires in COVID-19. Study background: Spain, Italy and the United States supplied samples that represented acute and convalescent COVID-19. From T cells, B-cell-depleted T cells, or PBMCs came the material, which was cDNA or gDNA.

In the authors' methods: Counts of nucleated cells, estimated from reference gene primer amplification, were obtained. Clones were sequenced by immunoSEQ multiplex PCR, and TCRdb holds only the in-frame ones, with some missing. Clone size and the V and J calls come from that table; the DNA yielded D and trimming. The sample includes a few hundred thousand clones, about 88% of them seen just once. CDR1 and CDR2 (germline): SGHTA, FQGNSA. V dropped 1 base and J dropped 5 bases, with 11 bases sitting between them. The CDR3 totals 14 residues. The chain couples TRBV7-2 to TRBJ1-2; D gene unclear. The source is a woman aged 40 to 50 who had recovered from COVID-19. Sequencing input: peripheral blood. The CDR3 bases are TGTGCCAGCAGCTTAGAAGACAACTGGTATGGCTACACCTTC. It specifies CASSLEDNWYGYTF.